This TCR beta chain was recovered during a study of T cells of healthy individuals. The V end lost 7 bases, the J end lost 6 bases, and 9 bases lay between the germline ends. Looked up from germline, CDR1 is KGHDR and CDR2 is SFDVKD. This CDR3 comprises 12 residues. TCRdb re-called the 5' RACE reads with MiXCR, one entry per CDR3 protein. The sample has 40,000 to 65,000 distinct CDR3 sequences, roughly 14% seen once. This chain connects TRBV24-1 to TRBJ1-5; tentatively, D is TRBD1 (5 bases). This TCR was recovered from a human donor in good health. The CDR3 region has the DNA TGTGCCACCAGCCAGGGTGGTCAGCCCCAGCATTTT. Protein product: CATSQGGQPQHF.